The text below deals with one T cell receptor beta chain. In the original workflow: How many nucleated cells were present was estimated from reference gene primer amplification. Produced via immunoSEQ multiplex PCR; TCRdb's table is partial and in-frame only. V and J calls plus clone size are reproduced from that table; the DNA served to infer D and trimming. The data contain roughly 30,000 clones, approximately 80% of them singletons. This sample was included in a study of blood T cell repertoires in COVID-19. For the study at large: Whether acute or convalescent, the COVID-19 samples came from the United States, Italy and Spain. T cells, B-cell-depleted T cells, or PBMCs supplied cDNA or gDNA.

The CDR3 consists of 16 residues. Germline V gene data show CDR1 as SGHDT and CDR2 as YYEEEE. With V trimmed by 4 bases and J by 4 bases, 10 bases remained unmatched. The sequenced sample consisted of peripheral blood. V usage is TRBV5-6 and J usage is TRBJ2-1, with TRBD1 matching over 8 bases. The receptor was derived from a man in his 70s with active COVID-19. The CDR3 protein is CASSPSDRGPYNEQFF. CDR3 sequence (DNA): TGTGCCAGCAGCCCGAGCGACAGGGGACCTTACAATGAGCAGTTCTTC.